The 16 T cell receptor beta chains below all came from one sample that was sequenced in a study of spatial heterogeneity in lung cancer. Study conclusions and caveats: Tumor mutation count correlated with how many alpha and beta TCRs expanded intratumorally.

One entry per CDR3 protein results from TCRdb running MiXCR on the 5' RACE reads. The sample lists 7,000 to 9,500 distinct CDR3 sequences; roughly 5.5% were seen once. The time point here: sample taken at primary tumor resection. These receptors' antigens are unknown. The material was lung tumor tissue, obtained at surgery. These receptors all stem from a female donor with early-stage non-small cell lung cancer.

At least ten counts were recorded for this clonotype. The chain is built from TRBV7-6 and TRBJ2-6; 7 positions agree with TRBD1. The CDR3 sequence is 15 residues long. Germline lookup yields CDR1 SGHVS and CDR2 FNYEAQ. The V segment lost 8 bases and the J segment 1 base; nucleotides outside the gene matches: 5. The CDR3 reads CASGTASSGANVLTF. In DNA form, the CDR3 reads TGTGCCAGCGGGACAGCTTCGTCTGGGGCCAACGTCCTGACTTTC. Filled out from reference TRBV7-6 and TRBJ2-6, the complete variable domain reads GAGVSQSPRYKVTKRGQDVALRCDPISGHVSLYWYRQALGQGPEFLTYFNYEAQQDKSGLPNDRFSAERPEGSISTLTIQRTEQRDSAMYRCASGTASSGANVLTFGAGSRLTVL.

Ten or more counts support this clonotype. The CDR3 nucleotides are TGTGCCAGCCGAACTAGCGGGGCTTCCCCAAACCAAGAGACCCAGTACTTC. It translates to CASRTSGASPNQETQYF. The chain joins TRBV18 to TRBJ2-5, with 10 bases aligning to TRBD2. The V gene end was trimmed by 8 bases and the J gene end by 0 bases; junction bases not matched to a gene: 12. The length of the CDR3 is 17 residues. The V gene's germline CDR1 is KGHSH and CDR2 LQKENI.

The sample holds many counts of this clonotype. This chain links TRBV11-2 with TRBJ2-1; D remains unclear. Per germline, CDR1 SGHAT and CDR2 FQNNGV. With 5 bases removed from V and 3 bases from J, the gap between germline ends came to 8 bases. The CDR3 runs 13 residues. The CDR3 protein is CASSGDNYNEQFF. In DNA form, the CDR3 reads TGTGCCAGCAGCGGGGATAACTACAATGAGCAGTTCTTC. The whole variable domain, remainder taken from reference TRBV11-2 and TRBJ2-1, is EAGVAQSPRYKIIEKRQSVAFWCNPISGHATLYWYQQILGQGPKLLIQFQNNGVVDDSQLPKDRFSAERLKGVDSTLKIQPAKLEDSAVYLCASSGDNYNEQFFGPGTRLTVL.

The chain carries TRBV4-3 and TRBJ2-3; D is uncertain. Trimming removed 0 bases from V and 8 bases from J, with 9 bases in between. This CDR3 has 13 residues. Germline V CDR1 and CDR2: LGHNA, YSLEER. The CDR3 region has the DNA TGCGCCAGCAGCCAAGATGGTTCGACTACGCAGTATTTT. The encoded protein is CASSQDGSTTQYF.

This chain connects TRBV20-1 to TRBJ1-1, with TRBD1 matching 9 bases. Trimming cost V 4 bases and J 8 bases; bases outside gene matches: 2. Germline CDR1 reads DFQATT; CDR2 reads SNEGSKA (reference sequence). The CDR3 is made up of 11 amino acids. This CDR3 is CSATTGGEAFF. CDR3 DNA sequence: TGCAGTGCTACGACAGGGGGGGAAGCTTTCTTT.

This clonotype occurred many times. This chain uses TRBV20-1 with TRBJ1-1; possible D gene TRBD1, 6 bases. Per the germline V gene, CDR1 is DFQATT and CDR2 is SNEGSKA (reference sequence). CDR3 size: 13 residues. The germline V and J ends were trimmed by 3 bases and 6 bases, with 14 bases remaining between them. The chain's CDR3 is CSASKSGVAEAFF. DNA of the CDR3: TGCAGTGCTAGTAAGTCAGGGGTGGCTGAAGCTTTCTTT.

A few counts support this clonotype. This may stem from a read error, because a much larger clone lies one nucleotide away. The genes are TRBV6-6 and TRBJ1-5, with D perhaps matching TRBD1 (5 bases). The CDR3 runs to 13 residues. The germline CDR1 and CDR2 sequences are MNHNY and SVGAGI (reference sequence). CDR3: CASTTVYNQSQHF. Written as DNA, the CDR3 is TGTGCCAGCACGACAGTTTACAATCAGTCCCAGCATTTT.

This clonotype showed up many times. The chain joins TRBV7-6 to TRBJ2-1; TRBD2 agrees at 11 bases. With V trimmed by 1 base and J by 8 bases, 10 bases remained unmatched. The CDR3 has 17 amino acids. CDR1 SGHVS and CDR2 FNYEAQ come from the germline V gene. The CDR3 DNA reads as TGTGCCAGCAGCTTAGTGGCTAGCGGGGGGCTCCGGGATGAGCAGTTCTTC. Translation: CASSLVASGGLRDEQFF.

In this sample, this clonotype turned up many times. V gene TRBV6-1 combines with J gene TRBJ1-4; D uncertain. CDR3 length equals 14 residues. Trimming removed 6 bases from V and 0 bases from J, with 8 bases in between. Germline V CDR1 and CDR2: MNHNS, SASEGT. CDR3 residues: CASSQVATNEKLFF. The CDR3 nucleotides read TGTGCCAGCAGCCAGGTTGCAACTAATGAAAAACTGTTTTTT.

This clonotype was observed many times. The chain joins TRBV29-1 to TRBJ1-4; TRBD1 is a possible D gene (5 bases). This CDR3 comprises 12 residues. Trimming pared 7 bases from V and 7 bases from J, leaving 13 bases between. Per germline, CDR1 SQVTM and CDR2 ANQGSEA. The CDR3 is CSAGNRGEKLFF. The CDR3 nucleotides read TGCAGCGCTGGAAATAGGGGTGAAAAACTGTTTTTT.

This clonotype is classed as medium-sized. The chain links TRBV4-3 to TRBJ2-2; D ambiguous. CDR1 and CDR2 from the germline V gene are LGHNA and YSLEER. This CDR3 has 15 amino acids. Between the trimmed V and J ends, which lost 0 bases and 4 bases, there was a span of 9 bases. For the CDR3, the DNA is TGCGCCAGCAGCCAAGATACGGATGGCACCGGGGAGCTGTTTTTT. Protein: CASSQDTDGTGELFF.

The table lists this clonotype with many counts. The chain couples TRBV5-5 to TRBJ2-1; no reliable D call. This CDR3 is 13 amino acids long. The V end was cut by 0 bases, the J end by 7 bases, with 8 bases between. The germline gives CDR1 SGHKS, CDR2 YYEKEE (reference sequence). The CDR3 nucleotides read TGTGCCAGCAGCTTGGGGCCCGAGAATGAGCAGTTCTTC. Amino acids: CASSLGPENEQFF.

This clonotype qualifies as medium-sized (0.01 to 0.1%). This sequence joins TRBV7-2 and TRBJ2-5; a weak D match, TRBD2 (6 bases). Germline CDR1 is SGHTA and CDR2 is FQGNSA. This CDR3 contains 14 residues. Trimming shortened V by 5 bases and J by 4 bases, and 14 bases separated the two germline ends. In DNA, the CDR3 is TGTGCCAGCAGCCCAAGTGGCGGGGTAGAGACCCAGTACTTC. It is translated as CASSPSGGVETQYF.

As for this clonotype: A read error is possible here, since a much larger clone lies one base away. The J gene is TRBJ2-7, the V gene TRBV11-2; D possibly matches TRBD1 or TRBD2 (6 bases each). This CDR3 comprises 16 residues. V lost 5 bases to trimming and J lost 3 bases, with 20 bases between them. Germline lookup yields CDR1 SGHAT and CDR2 FQNNGV. CDR3: CASSQKGGAANYEQYF. The CDR3, as DNA: TGTGCCAGCAGCCAGAAGGGGGGCGCAGCGAACTACGAGCAGTACTTC.

This clonotype was counted many times. The V call is TRBV7-2, the J call TRBJ2-7; 7 positions agree with TRBD2. Germline values: CDR1 SGHTA, CDR2 FQGNSA. V dropped 5 bases and J dropped 1; count of bases not matched to a gene: 14. This CDR3 has 17 amino acids. CDR3 in amino acids: CASSLHGGLRLSYEQYF. CDR3 DNA sequence: TGTGCCAGCAGCCTCCATGGGGGACTACGTTTATCCTACGAGCAGTACTTC.

Many counts were recorded for this clonotype. The chain uses TRBV7-2 and TRBJ1-1; D is perhaps TRBD1 (5 bases). Trimming shortened V by 4 bases and J by 5 bases, and 11 bases separated the two germline ends. The CDR3 extends over 13 amino acids. CDR1 is SGHTA and CDR2 is FQGNSA in the germline V gene. In nucleotides, the CDR3 is TGTGCCAGCAGCTCGGTAGGGGCGACTGAAGCTTTCTTT. Protein product: CASSSVGATEAFF.